The 20 T cell receptor beta chains reported below all come from one sample, sequenced in a study of T cell responses to AZD1222 COVID-19 vaccine. Data came from immunoSEQ multiplex PCR; TCRdb stores just in-frame clones and leaves some out. Of some 97,000 clones in the sample, about 87% were seen once. The specimen was peripheral blood, collected on day 0 of MenACWY control vaccination. The receptors were sampled from an adult in good health.

This chain connects TRBV10-1 to TRBJ2-4; D is undetermined. In germline, CDR1 is WNHNN, CDR2 SYGVQD (reference sequence). Trimming removed 6 bases at V and 1 base at J, with 16 bases between. The length of the CDR3 is 16 residues. This CDR3 is CASSPTFEGAKNIQYF. In DNA, the CDR3 is TGCGCCAGCAGCCCGACCTTCGAAGGGGCCAAAAACATTCAGTACTTC.

V is TRBV2 and J is TRBJ1-1; D not certain. Germline V gene data show CDR1 as SNHLY and CDR2 as FYNNEI. Trimming removed 10 bases at V and 1 base at J, with 13 bases between. The CDR3 is 13 residues long. CDR3 protein: CATTLGSNTEAFF. The CDR3 DNA sequence: TGTGCCACCACACTAGGGTCGAACACTGAAGCTTTCTTT.

In this sample, this clone turned up a few times. The chain links TRBV29-1 to TRBJ2-1, with TRBD2 matching over 11 bases. With 2 bases clipped from V and 0 bases from J, the junction kept 9 bases outside the gene matches. The germline V gene has CDR1 SQVTM and CDR2 ANQGSEA. CDR3 length: 18 residues. CDR3 protein: CSVERHSGGVSSYNEQFF. CDR3 bases: TGCAGCGTTGAACGTCATAGCGGGGGGGTTAGCTCCTACAATGAGCAGTTCTTC.

V and J are TRBV7-3 and TRBJ2-1; 13 nucleotides align to TRBD2. The germline CDR1 and CDR2 sequences are SGHTA and FQGTGA. With 2 bases clipped from V and 2 bases from J, the junction kept 0 bases outside the gene matches. This CDR3 spans 16 amino acids. The CDR3 protein is CASSLGTSGAYNEQFF. In nucleotides, the CDR3 is TGTGCCAGCAGCTTAGGGACTAGCGGGGCCTACAATGAGCAGTTCTTC.

The rearrangement links TRBV18 to TRBJ2-1, with 9 bases that match TRBD1. The CDR3 consists of 16 residues. Germline V gene data show CDR1 as KGHSH and CDR2 as LQKENI. With 5 bases clipped from V and 8 bases from J, the junction kept 13 bases outside the gene matches. In DNA form, the CDR3 reads TGTGCCAGCTCAAACACAGGGGGCACACTGTGGGATGAGCAGTTCTTC. Translating gives CASSNTGGTLWDEQFF.

In regard to this clone: This same CDR3 is encoded by further DNA sequences in the sample. The chain recombines TRBV5-1 with TRBJ1-2, with D hard to call. This CDR3 is 12 amino acids long. Germline CDR1 SGHRS, CDR2 YFSETQ. Trimming stripped 0 bases from V and 2 bases from J, with 2 bases between. The CDR3 DNA reads as TGCGCCAGCAGCTTGGGGAACTATGGCTACACCTTC. Amino acid sequence: CASSLGNYGYTF.

The chain recombines TRBV21-1 with TRBJ2-3; the table's D call, TRBD1, has no DNA check behind it. TRBV21-1 is assigned pseudogene status. This CDR3 region has 16 residues. CDR3 sequence (DNA): TGTGCCAGCAGCAAAGCCCCAGGTGGGCATAGAGATACGCAGTATTTT. Its translation: CASSKAPGGHRDTQYF.

This clone was recorded only once. The chain couples TRBV27 to TRBJ1-2; 11 bases match TRBD1. The CDR3 totals 17 residues. The V segment lost 5 bases and the J segment 5 bases; nucleotides outside the gene matches: 13. CDR1 and CDR2 (germline): MNHEY, SMNVEV (reference sequence). This CDR3 is CASSNYGTGGLLYGYTF. DNA of the CDR3: TGTGCCAGCAGTAATTACGGGACAGGGGGATTGTTGTATGGCTACACCTTC.

This clone has more than one count but fewer than ten. The chain couples TRBV2 to TRBJ2-2, with 9 positions matching TRBD2. The CDR3 is 15 residues long. Germline V gene lookup returns CDR1 SNHLY and CDR2 FYNNEI. The V and J ends lost 5 bases and 4 bases, in that order; junction bases with no gene match: 5. CDR3 nucleotides: TGTGCCAGCAGTTTTAGCGGGGGCAGCACCGGGGAGCTGTTTTTT. Residues: CASSFSGGSTGELFF.

The chain recombines TRBV7-2 with TRBJ1-2; D not certain. The CDR3 is 12 residues long. CDR1 is SGHTA and CDR2 is FQGNSA in the germline V gene. Trimming left V 5 bases short and J 3 bases short, with 7 bases between. In DNA form, the CDR3 reads TGTGCCAGCAGCGACTATTACTATGGCTACACCTTC. This gives the protein CASSDYYYGYTF.

This clone was seen a single time. The chain employs TRBV11-3 and TRBJ2-5; D remains ambiguous. In germline, CDR1 is SGHNT, CDR2 YENEEA. The ends were cut back, 5 bases at V and 4 bases at J, with 14 bases in the middle. The CDR3 is 14 amino acids. CDR3 DNA: TGTGCCAGCAGCCCAGACTCCGGCAGAGAGACCCAGTACTTC. Its translation is CASSPDSGRETQYF.

The chain couples TRBV7-3 to TRBJ1-4; D possibly corresponds to TRBD1 (5 bases). Germline V lookup: CDR1 SGHTA, CDR2 FQGTGA. V shed 0 bases and J shed 7 bases, with 9 bases lying between them. The CDR3 length is 14 residues. CDR3 bases: TGTGCCAGCAGCTTAACAGGGACTCTTGAAAAACTGTTTTTT. Translated: CASSLTGTLEKLFF.

V and J are TRBV7-9 and TRBJ1-1; TRBD1 agrees at 10 bases. J lost 5 bases, V lost 5 bases, and 11 bases had no gene match. Per the germline V gene, CDR1 is SEHNR and CDR2 is FQNEAQ (reference sequence). The CDR3 is made up of 16 amino acids. As DNA, the CDR3 is TGTGCCAGCAGCCCTTCGACAGGGGGCTGGGAAACTGAAGCTTTCTTT. It specifies CASSPSTGGWETEAFF.

The chain couples TRBV11-1 to TRBJ2-2; D is perhaps TRBD1 or TRBD2 (5 bases each). The CDR3 covers 16 residues. Germline CDR1 reads SGHAT; CDR2 reads FQDESV (reference sequence). V was pared by 5 bases and J by 0 bases, with 13 bases between. The CDR3 is CASSPRDGSNTGELFF. Here the CDR3 DNA reads TGTGCCAGCAGCCCTCGGGACGGATCGAACACCGGGGAGCTGTTTTTT.

The chain joins TRBV6-5 to TRBJ1-1, with a weak D call TRBD1 (6 bases). Germline V gene lookup returns CDR1 MNHEY and CDR2 SVGAGI. Trimming removed 6 bases from V and 6 bases from J, with 17 bases in between. The CDR3 is 14 amino acids. DNA for the CDR3: TGTGCCAGCAGCAAAAACAGGGCTGGCGCTGAAGCTTTCTTT. It translates to CASSKNRAGAEAFF.

The rearrangement uses TRBV28 and TRBJ1-2, with a possible D match to TRBD1 (5 bases). The CDR3 consists of 12 residues. CDR1 and CDR2 (germline): MDHEN, SYDVKM. V was pared by 7 bases and J by 11 bases, with 17 bases between. CDR3: CASTLSPGTYTF. DNA for the CDR3: TGTGCCAGCACCCTTTCGCCTGGGACTTACACCTTC.

The V gene is TRBV7-9, the J gene TRBJ2-7; the match to TRBD2 covers 7 bases. J lost 0 bases, V lost 2 bases, and 13 bases had no gene match. The CDR3 is made up of 18 amino acids. Germline-derived CDR1 and CDR2 are SEHNR and FQNEAQ (reference sequence). Here the CDR3 DNA reads TGTGCCAGCAGCTTAACAGATTCTGAGCGGGGCAGCTCCTACGAGCAGTACTTC. Its protein is CASSLTDSERGSSYEQYF.

V is TRBV3-1 (or the pseudogene TRBV3-2) and J is TRBJ2-1; either TRBD1 or TRBD2 may fit D (6 bases each). The CDR3 is 15 amino acids. CDR1 and CDR2 (germline): LGHDT, YNNKEL (reference sequence). Trimming cost V 4 bases and J 1 base, with 11 bases left between them. CDR3 amino acids: CASSRRGFSYNEQFF. The DNA of the CDR3 is TGTGCCAGCAGCCGGAGGGGGTTTTCCTACAATGAGCAGTTCTTC.

The gene calls are TRBV9 and TRBJ1-2; possible D gene TRBD1, 5 bases. V gave up 4 bases and J gave up 7 bases, with 8 bases separating them. CDR1 SGDLS and CDR2 YYNGEE come from the germline V gene. CDR3 length: 11 amino acids. CDR3 DNA: TGTGCCAGCAGCCGCACAGGTGGCTACACCTTC. This codes for CASSRTGGYTF.

This clone was seen just once. This chain joins TRBV24-1 and TRBJ2-5, with D possibly matching TRBD1 (5 bases). The CDR3 runs to 15 residues. The germline gives CDR1 KGHDR, CDR2 SFDVKD. Trimming cost V 5 bases and J 1 base, with 13 bases left between them. The CDR3 region is CATSAPDSIQETQYF. In DNA, the CDR3 is TGTGCCACCAGTGCCCCCGACAGTATCCAAGAGACCCAGTACTTC.